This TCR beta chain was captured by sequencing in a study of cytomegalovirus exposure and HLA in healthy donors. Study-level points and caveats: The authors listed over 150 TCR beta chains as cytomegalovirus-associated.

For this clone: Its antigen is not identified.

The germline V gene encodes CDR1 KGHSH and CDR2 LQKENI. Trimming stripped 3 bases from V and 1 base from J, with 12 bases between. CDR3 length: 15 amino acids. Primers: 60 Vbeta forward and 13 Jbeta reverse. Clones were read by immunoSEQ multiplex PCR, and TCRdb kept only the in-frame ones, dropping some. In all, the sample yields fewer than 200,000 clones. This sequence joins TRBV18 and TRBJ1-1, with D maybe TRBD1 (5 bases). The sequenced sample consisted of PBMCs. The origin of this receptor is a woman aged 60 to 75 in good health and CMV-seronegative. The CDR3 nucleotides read TGTGCCAGCTCACCTCCCGGGACTCGGAACACTGAAGCTTTCTTT. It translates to CASSPPGTRNTEAFF.